The T cell receptor (beta chain) under discussion was sequenced for a study of technical replicates of blood from four donors. V was pared by 5 bases and J by 3 bases, with 7 bases of the junction left unmatched. The germline CDR1 and CDR2 sequences are SGHTA and FQGNSA. CDR3 length equals 16 residues. Profiled with immunoSEQ multiplex PCR; TCRdb holds only in-frame clones, not every one. This sample carries around 100,000 clones, less than 95% of them seen once, and the ten largest clones take less than 0.35%. In this sample, this clone turned up once. The source of this sequence is a human donor in good health. J is TRBJ2-1 and V is TRBV7-2; 10 positions match TRBD2. Source material: T cells isolated from PBMCs. The DNA for the CDR3 is TGTGCCAGCAGCGTAACGGGACTAGCGCTCTACAATGAGCAGTTCTTC. It codes for CASSVTGLALYNEQFF.